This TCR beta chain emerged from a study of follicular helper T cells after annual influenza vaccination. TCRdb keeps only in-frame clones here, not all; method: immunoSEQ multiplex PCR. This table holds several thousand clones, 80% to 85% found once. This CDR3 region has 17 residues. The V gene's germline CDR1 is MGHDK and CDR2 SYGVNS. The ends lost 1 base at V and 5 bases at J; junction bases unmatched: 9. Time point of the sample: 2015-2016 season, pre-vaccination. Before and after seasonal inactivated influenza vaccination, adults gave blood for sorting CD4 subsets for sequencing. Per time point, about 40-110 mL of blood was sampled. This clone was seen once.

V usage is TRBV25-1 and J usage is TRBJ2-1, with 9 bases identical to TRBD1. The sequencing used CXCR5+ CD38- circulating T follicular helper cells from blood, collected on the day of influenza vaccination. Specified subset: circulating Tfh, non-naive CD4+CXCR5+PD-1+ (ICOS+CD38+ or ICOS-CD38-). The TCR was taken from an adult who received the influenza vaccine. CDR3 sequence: CASSELTGGSTNNEQFF. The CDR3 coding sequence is TGTGCCAGCAGTGAATTAACAGGGGGCTCAACCAACAATGAGCAGTTCTTC.